This T cell receptor beta chain was recorded in a study of pediatric ulcerative colitis. Study findings and constraints: No controls had the two rectal clonotypes shared by ulcerative colitis patients. Ulcerative colitis patients shared more blood-rectal clones than controls.

Comments on this clone: Its antigen remains unknown.

Controls had normal endoscopy and no IBD diagnosis within a year. Looked up from germline, CDR1 is LNHDA and CDR2 is SQIVND (reference sequence). V lost 3 bases, J lost 5 bases, and 7 bases lay in between. CDR3 size: 12 residues. The assay was run at survey level. The data were produced by immunoSEQ multiplex PCR, yet TCRdb's version contains in-frame clones alone and is incomplete. The sample lists 55,000 to 70,000 clones, 87% occurring once. The V gene is TRBV19, the J gene TRBJ2-5; D remains ambiguous. The sequenced sample was blood. The TCR was taken from a boy between 10 and 17 years old who was a control in a study of pediatric ulcerative colitis. CDR3 sequence (DNA): TGTGCCAGTAGTATTCTCGGGGAGACCCAGTACTTC. This sequence encodes CASSILGETQYF.